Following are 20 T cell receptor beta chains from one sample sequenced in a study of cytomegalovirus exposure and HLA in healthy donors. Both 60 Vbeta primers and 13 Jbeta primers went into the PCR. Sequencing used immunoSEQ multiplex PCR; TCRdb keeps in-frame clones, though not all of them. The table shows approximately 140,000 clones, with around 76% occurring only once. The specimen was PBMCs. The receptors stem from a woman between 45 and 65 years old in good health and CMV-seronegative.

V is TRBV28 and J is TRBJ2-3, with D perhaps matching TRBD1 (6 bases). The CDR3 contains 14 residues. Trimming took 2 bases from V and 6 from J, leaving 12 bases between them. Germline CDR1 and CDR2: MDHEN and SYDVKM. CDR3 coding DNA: TGTGCCAGCAGTTTACGTGACAGGCTCGATACGCAGTATTTT. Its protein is CASSLRDRLDTQYF. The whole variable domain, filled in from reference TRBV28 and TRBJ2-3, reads DVKVTQSSRYLVKRTGEKVFLECVQDMDHENMFWYRQDPGLGLRLIYFSYDVKMKEKGDIPEGYSVSREKKERFSLILESASTNQTSMYLCASSLRDRLDTQYFGPGTRLTVL.

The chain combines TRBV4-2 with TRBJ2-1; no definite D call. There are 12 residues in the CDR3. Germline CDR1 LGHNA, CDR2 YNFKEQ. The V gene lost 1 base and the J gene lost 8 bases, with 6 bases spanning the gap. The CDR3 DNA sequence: TGTGCCAGCAGCCAAGGTGCAGATGAGCAGTTCTTC. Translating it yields CASSQGADEQFF.

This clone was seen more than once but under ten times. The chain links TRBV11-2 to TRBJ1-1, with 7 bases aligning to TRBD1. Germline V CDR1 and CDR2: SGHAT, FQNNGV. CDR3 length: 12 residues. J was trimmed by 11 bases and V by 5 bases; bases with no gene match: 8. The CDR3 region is CASSETGYAAFF. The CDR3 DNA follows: TGTGCCAGCAGCGAGACAGGGTATGCGGCTTTCTTT.

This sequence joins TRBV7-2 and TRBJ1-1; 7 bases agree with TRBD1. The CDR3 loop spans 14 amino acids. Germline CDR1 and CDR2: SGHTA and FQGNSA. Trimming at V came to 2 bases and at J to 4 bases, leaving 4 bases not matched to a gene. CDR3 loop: CASSLRDSGTEAFF. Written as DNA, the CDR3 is TGTGCCAGCAGCTTAAGGGACAGTGGCACTGAAGCTTTCTTT.

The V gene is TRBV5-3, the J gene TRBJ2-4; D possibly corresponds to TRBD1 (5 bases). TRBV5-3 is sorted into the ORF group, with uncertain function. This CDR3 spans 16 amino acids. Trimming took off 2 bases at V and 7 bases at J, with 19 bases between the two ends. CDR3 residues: CARSLGVGTLGNIQYF. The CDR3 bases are TGTGCCAGAAGCTTAGGGGTGGGAACCCTCGGGAACATTCAGTACTTC.

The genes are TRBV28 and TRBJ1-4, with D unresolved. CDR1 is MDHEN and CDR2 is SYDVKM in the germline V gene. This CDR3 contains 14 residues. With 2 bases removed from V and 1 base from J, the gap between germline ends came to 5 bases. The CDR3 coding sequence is TGTGCCAGCAGTTTAGTGAGAACTAATGAAAAACTGTTTTTT. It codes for CASSLVRTNEKLFF.

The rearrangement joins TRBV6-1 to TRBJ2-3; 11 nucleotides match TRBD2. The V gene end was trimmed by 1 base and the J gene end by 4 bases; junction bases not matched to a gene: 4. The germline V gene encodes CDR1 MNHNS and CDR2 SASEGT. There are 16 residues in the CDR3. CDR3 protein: CASSEVTSGGPDTQYF. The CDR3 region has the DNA TGTGCCAGCAGTGAAGTCACTAGCGGGGGTCCAGATACGCAGTATTTT.

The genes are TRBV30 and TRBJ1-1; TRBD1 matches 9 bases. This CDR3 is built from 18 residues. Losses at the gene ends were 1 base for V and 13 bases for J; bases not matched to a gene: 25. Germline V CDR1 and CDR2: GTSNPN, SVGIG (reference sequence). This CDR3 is CAWSGPNRGRFFPGLGFF. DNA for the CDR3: TGTGCCTGGAGTGGCCCGAACAGGGGGCGGTTTTTCCCCGGCCTAGGTTTCTTT.

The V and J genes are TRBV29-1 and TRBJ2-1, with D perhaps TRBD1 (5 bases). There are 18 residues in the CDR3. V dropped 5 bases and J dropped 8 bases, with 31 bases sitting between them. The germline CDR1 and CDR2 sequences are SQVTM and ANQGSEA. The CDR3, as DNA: TGCAGCGTTTCTGGGCCCAGAGGCGGAGTGGGGCGTGGGGATGAGCAGTTCTTC. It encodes CSVSGPRGGVGRGDEQFF.

The CDR3 sequence is CSVEAGLTEAFF. In nucleotides, the CDR3 is TGCAGCGTTGAGGCAGGTCTCACTGAAGCTTTCTTT. The rearrangement joins TRBV29-1 to TRBJ1-1; the D is unclear. CDR3 length: 12 residues. Germline CDR1 SQVTM, CDR2 ANQGSEA. V was clipped by 3 bases and J by 4 bases, with 9 bases between them.

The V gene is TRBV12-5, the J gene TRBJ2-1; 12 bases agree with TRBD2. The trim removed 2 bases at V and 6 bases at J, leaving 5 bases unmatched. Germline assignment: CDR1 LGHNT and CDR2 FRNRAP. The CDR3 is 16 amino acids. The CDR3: CASGLPLAGGGNEQFF. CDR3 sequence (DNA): TGTGCTAGTGGTTTGCCGCTAGCGGGAGGGGGCAATGAGCAGTTCTTC.

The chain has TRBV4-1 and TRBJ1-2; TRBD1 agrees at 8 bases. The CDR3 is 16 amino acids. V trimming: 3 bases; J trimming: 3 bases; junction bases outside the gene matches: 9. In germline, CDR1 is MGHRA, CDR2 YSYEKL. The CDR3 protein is CASSQERDRLDYGYTF. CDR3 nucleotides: TGCGCCAGCAGCCAGGAACGGGACAGGCTCGACTATGGCTACACCTTC.

The CDR3 region has the DNA TGTGCCAGCAGAAGGGACATACCGAACACCGGGGAGCTGTTTTTT. This sequence encodes CASRRDIPNTGELFF. The gene calls are TRBV6-5 and TRBJ2-2; possibly TRBD1 for D (6 bases). Trimming cost V 6 bases and J 0 bases, with 11 bases left between them. The CDR3 is 15 residues long. The germline V gene encodes CDR1 MNHEY and CDR2 SVGAGI.

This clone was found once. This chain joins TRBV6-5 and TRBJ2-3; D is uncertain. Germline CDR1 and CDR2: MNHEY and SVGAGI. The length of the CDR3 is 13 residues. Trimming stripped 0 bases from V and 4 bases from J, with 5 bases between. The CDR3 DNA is TGTGCCAGCAGTTACTCCGTCGCAGATACGCAGTATTTT. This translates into CASSYSVADTQYF.

The CDR3 sequence: CASSLADTTSAGFF. CDR3 in DNA: TGTGCCAGCAGCTTAGCTGATACGACTAGCGCGGGGTTCTTC. V usage is TRBV7-6 and J usage is TRBJ2-1, with 8 positions matching TRBD2. The CDR3 spans 14 residues. With 0 bases clipped from V and 15 bases from J, the junction kept 10 bases outside the gene matches. Per the germline V gene, CDR1 is SGHVS and CDR2 is FNYEAQ.

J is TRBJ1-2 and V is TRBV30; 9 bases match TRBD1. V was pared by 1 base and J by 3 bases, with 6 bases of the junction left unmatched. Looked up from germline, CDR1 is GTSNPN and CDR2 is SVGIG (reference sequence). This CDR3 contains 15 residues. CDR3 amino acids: CAWSADRGGYYGYTF. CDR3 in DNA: TGTGCCTGGAGTGCGGACAGGGGTGGCTACTATGGCTACACCTTC.

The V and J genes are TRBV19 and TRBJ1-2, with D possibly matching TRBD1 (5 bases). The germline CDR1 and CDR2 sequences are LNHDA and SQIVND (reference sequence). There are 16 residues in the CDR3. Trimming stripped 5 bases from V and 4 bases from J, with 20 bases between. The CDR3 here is CASSVTQVYTAYGYTF. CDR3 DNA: TGTGCCAGTAGTGTAACACAGGTCTACACCGCCTATGGCTACACCTTC.

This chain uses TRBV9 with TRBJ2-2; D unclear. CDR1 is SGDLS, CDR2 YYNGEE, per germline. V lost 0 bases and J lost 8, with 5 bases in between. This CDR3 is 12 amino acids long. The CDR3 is CASSVAVGELFF. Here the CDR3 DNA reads TGTGCCAGCAGCGTAGCTGTGGGGGAGCTGTTTTTT.

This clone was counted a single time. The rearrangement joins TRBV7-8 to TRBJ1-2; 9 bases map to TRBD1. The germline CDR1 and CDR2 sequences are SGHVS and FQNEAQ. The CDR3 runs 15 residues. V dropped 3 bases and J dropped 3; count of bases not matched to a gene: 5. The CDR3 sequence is CASSLVDRGYYGYTF. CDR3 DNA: TGTGCCAGCAGCTTGGTGGACAGGGGTTACTATGGCTACACCTTC.

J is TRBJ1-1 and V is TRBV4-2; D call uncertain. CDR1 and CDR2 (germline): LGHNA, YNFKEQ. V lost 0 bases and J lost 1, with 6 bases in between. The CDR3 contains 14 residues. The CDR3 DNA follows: TGTGCCAGCAGCCAAGATCGGGGGAACACTGAAGCTTTCTTT. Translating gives CASSQDRGNTEAFF.